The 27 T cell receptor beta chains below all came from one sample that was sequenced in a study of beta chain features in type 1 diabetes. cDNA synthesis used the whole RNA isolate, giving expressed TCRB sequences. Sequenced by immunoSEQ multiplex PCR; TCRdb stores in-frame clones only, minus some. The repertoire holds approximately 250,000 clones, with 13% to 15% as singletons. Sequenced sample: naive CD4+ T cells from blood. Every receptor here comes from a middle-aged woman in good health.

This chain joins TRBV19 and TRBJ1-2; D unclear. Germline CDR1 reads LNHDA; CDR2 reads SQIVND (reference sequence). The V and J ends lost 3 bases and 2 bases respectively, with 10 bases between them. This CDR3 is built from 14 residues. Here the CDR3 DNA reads TGTGCCAGTAGTATTTTCTCGCGGAACTATGGCTACACCTTC. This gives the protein CASSIFSRNYGYTF.

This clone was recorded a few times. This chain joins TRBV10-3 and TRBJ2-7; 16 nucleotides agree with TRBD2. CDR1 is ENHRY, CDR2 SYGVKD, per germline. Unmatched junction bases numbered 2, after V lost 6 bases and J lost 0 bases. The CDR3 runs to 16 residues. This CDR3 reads CAIRGTSGGVSYEQYF. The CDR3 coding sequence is TGTGCCATCAGGGGGACTAGCGGGGGGGTCTCCTACGAGCAGTACTTC.

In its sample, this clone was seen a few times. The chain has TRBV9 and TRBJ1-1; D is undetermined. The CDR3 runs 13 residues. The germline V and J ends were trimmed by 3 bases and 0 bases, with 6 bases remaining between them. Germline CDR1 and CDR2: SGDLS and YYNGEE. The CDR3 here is CASSAGMNTEAFF. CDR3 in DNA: TGTGCCAGCAGCGCGGGGATGAACACTGAAGCTTTCTTT.

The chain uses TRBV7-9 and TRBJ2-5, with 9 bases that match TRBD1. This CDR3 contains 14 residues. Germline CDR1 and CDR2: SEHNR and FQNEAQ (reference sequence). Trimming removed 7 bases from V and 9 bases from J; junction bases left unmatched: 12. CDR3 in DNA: TGTGCCAGCACCCCCGACAGGGGGGTCTTCGCCCAGTACTTC. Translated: CASTPDRGVFAQYF.

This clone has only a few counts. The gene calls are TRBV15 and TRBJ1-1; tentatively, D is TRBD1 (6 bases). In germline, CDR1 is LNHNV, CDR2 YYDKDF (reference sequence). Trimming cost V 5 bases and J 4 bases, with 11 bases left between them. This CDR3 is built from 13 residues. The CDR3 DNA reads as TGTGCCACCAGCGACACAGGGCGCACTGAAGCTTTCTTT. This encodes CATSDTGRTEAFF.

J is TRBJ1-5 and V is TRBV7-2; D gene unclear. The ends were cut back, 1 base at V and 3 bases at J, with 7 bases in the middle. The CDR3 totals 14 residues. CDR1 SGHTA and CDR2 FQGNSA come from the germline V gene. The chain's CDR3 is CASSLDSYNQPQHF. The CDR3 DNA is TGTGCCAGCAGCTTAGACAGCTACAATCAGCCCCAGCATTTT. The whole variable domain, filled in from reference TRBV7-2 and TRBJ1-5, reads GAGVSQSPSNKVTEKGKDVELRCDPISGHTALYWYRQSLGQGLEFLIYFQGNSAPDKSGLPSDRFSAERTGGSVSTLTIQRTQQEDSAVYLCASSLDSYNQPQHFGDGTRLSIL.

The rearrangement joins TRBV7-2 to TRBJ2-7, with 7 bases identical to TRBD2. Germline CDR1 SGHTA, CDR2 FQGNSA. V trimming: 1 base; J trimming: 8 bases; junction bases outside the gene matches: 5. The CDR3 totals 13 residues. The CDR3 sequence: CASSLVLADKQYF. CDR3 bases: TGTGCCAGCAGCTTAGTTCTAGCGGATAAGCAGTACTTC.

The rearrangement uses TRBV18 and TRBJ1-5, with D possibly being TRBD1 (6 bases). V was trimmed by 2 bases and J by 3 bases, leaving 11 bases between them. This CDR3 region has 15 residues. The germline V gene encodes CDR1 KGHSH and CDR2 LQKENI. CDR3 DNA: TGTGCCAGCTCACCAGACGGACAGCTCAATCAGCCCCAGCATTTT. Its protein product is CASSPDGQLNQPQHF.

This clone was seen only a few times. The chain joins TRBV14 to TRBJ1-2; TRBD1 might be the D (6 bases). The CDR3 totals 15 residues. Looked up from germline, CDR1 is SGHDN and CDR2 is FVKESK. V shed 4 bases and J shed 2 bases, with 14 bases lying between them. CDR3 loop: CASSPIPGTNYGYTF. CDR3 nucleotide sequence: TGTGCCAGCAGCCCGATCCCCGGGACAAACTATGGCTACACCTTC.

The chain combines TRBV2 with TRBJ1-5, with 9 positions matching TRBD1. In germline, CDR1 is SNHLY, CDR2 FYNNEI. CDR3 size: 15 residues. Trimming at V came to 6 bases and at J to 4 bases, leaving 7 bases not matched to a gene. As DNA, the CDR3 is TGTGCCAGCAGGGCCGAGGACAGGGGTAATCAGCCCCAGCATTTT. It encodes CASRAEDRGNQPQHF.

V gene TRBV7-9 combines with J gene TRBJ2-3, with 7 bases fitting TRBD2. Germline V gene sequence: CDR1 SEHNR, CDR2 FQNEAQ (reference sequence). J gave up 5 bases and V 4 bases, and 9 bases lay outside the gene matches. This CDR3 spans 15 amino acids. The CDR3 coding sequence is TGTGCCAGCAGCTCAGTCGGGGGGAATGGAGATACGCAGTATTTT. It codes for CASSSVGGNGDTQYF. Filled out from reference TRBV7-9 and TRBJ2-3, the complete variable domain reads DTGVSQNPRHKITKRGQNVTFRCDPISEHNRLYWYRQTLGQGPEFLTYFQNEAQLEKSRLLSDRFSAERPKGSFSTLEIQRTEQGDSAMYLCASSSVGGNGDTQYFGPGTRLTVL.

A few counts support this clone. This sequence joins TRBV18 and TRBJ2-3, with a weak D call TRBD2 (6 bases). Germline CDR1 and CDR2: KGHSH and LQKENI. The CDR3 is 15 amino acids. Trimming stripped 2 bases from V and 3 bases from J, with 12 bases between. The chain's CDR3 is CASSPREEGTDTQYF. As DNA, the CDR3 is TGTGCCAGCTCACCAAGAGAGGAGGGAACAGATACGCAGTATTTT.

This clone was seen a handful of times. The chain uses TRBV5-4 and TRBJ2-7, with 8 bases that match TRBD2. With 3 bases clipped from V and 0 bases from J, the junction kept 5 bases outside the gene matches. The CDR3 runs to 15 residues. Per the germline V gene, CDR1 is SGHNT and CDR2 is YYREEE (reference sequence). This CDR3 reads CASSYELAASYEQYF. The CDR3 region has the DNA TGTGCCAGCAGCTACGAACTAGCGGCCTCCTACGAGCAGTACTTC.

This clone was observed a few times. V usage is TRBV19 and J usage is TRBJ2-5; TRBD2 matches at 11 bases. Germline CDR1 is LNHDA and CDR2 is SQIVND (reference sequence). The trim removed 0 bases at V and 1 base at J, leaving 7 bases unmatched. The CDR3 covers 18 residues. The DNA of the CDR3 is TGTGCCAGTAGTATAGACCTCGGACTAGCGGGCAGCCAAGAGACCCAGTACTTC. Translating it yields CASSIDLGLAGSQETQYF.

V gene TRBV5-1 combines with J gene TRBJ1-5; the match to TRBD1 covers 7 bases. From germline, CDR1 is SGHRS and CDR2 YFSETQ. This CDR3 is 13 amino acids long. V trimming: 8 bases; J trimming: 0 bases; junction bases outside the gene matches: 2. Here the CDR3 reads CASGQDSNQPQHF. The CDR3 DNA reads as TGCGCCAGTGGACAGGATAGCAATCAGCCCCAGCATTTT.

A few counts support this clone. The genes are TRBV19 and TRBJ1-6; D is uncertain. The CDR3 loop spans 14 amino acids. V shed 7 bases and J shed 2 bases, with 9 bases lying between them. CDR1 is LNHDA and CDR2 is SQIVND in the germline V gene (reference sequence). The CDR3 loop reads CASTPGAYNSPLHF. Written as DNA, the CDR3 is TGTGCCAGTACTCCCGGGGCCTATAATTCACCCCTCCACTTT. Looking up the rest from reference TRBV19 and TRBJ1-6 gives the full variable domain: DGGITQSPKYLFRKEGQNVTLSCEQNLNHDAMYWYRQDPGQGLRLIYYSQIVNDFQKGDIAEGYSVSREKKESFPLTVTSAQKNPTAFYLCASTPGAYNSPLHFGNGTRLTVT.

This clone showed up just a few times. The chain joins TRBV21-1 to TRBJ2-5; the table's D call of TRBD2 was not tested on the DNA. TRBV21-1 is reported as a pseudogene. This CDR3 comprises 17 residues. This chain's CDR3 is CASSKARGAGKQETQYF. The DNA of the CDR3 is TGTGCCAGCAGCAAAGCGCGGGGAGCGGGGAAACAAGAGACCCAGTACTTC.

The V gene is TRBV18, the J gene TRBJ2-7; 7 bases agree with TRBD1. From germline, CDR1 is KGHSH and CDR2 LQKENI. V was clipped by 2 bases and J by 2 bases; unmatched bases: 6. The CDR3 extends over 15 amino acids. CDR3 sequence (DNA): TGTGCCAGCTCACCAAGAGAGGGGGCTCCCTACGAGCAGTACTTC. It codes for CASSPREGAPYEQYF.

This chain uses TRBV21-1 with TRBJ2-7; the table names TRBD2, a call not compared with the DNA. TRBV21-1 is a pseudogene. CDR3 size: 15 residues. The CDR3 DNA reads TGTGCCAGCAGCCCCGGGCGGGGGAGCTCCTACGAGCAGTACTTC. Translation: CASSPGRGSSYEQYF.

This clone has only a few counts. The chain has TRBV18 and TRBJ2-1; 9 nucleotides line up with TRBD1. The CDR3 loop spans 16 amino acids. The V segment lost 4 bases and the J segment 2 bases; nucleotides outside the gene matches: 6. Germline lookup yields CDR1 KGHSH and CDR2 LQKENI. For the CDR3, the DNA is TGTGCCAGCTCACAACTGACAGGGGGTACCTACAATGAGCAGTTCTTC. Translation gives CASSQLTGGTYNEQFF.

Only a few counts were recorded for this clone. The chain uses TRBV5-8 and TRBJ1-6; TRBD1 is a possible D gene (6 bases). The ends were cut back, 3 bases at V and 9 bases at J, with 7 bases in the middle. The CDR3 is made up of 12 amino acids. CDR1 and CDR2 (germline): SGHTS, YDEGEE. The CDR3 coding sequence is TGTGCCAGCAGCTCACAGGGTTCACCCCTCCACTTT. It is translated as CASSSQGSPLHF.

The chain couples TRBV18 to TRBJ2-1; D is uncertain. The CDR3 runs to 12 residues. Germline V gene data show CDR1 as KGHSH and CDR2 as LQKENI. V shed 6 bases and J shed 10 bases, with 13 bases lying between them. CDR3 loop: CASSEQAREQFF. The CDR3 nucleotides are TGTGCCAGCTCTGAGCAGGCTCGGGAGCAGTTCTTC.

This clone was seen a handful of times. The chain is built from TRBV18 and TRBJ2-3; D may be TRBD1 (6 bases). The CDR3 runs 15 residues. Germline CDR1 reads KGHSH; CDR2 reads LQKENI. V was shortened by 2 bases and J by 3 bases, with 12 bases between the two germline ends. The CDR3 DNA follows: TGTGCCAGCTCACCAGACGGACAGATAACAGATACGCAGTATTTT. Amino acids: CASSPDGQITDTQYF.

In DNA form, the CDR3 reads TGTGCCAGCAGCAAAAGGGGGCCTTCCGAGCAGTACTTC. This codes for CASSKRGPSEQYF. The V gene is TRBV21-1, the J gene TRBJ2-7; the table's D call of TRBD1 was not tested on the DNA. TRBV21-1 is marked as a pseudogene. The CDR3 loop spans 13 amino acids.

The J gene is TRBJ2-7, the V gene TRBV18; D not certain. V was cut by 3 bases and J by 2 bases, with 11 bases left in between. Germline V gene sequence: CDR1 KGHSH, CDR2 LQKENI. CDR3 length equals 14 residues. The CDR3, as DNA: TGTGCCAGCTCACCGCTAGGCTGGGCCTACGAGCAGTACTTC. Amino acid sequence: CASSPLGWAYEQYF.

CDR3 DNA sequence: TGTGCCAGCAGCAAGGTCAGGGACAGGGTTCCACACCTTAACACCGGGGAGCTGTTTTTT. Its protein product is CASSKVRDRVPHLNTGELFF. J is TRBJ2-2 and V is TRBV21-1; the table's D call, TRBD1, was not checked against the DNA. TRBV21-1 is described as a pseudogene. This CDR3 spans 20 amino acids.

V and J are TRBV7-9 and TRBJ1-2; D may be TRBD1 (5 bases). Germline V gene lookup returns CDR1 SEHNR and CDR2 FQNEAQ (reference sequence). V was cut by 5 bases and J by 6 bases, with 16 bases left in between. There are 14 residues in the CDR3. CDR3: CASSQRFGGDGYTF. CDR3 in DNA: TGTGCCAGCAGCCAACGTTTCGGGGGGGATGGCTACACCTTC. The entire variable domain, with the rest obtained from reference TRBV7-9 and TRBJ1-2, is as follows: DTGVSQNPRHKITKRGQNVTFRCDPISEHNRLYWYRQTLGQGPEFLTYFQNEAQLEKSRLLSDRFSAERPKGSFSTLEIQRTEQGDSAMYLCASSQRFGGDGYTFGSGTRLTVV.